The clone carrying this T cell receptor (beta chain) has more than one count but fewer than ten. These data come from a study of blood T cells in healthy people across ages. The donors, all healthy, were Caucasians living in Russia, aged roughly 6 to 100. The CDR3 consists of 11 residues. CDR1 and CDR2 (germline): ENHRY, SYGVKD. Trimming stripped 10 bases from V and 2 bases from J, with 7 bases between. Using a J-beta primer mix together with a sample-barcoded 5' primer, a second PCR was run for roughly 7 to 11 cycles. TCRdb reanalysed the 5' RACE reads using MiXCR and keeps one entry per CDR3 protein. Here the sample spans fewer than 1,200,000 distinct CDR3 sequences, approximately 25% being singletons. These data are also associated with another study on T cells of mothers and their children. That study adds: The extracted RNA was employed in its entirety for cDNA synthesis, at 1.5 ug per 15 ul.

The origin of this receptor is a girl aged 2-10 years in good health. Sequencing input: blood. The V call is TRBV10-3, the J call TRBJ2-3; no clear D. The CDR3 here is CATDDTDTQYF. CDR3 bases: TGTGCCACGGACGACACAGATACGCAGTATTTT.